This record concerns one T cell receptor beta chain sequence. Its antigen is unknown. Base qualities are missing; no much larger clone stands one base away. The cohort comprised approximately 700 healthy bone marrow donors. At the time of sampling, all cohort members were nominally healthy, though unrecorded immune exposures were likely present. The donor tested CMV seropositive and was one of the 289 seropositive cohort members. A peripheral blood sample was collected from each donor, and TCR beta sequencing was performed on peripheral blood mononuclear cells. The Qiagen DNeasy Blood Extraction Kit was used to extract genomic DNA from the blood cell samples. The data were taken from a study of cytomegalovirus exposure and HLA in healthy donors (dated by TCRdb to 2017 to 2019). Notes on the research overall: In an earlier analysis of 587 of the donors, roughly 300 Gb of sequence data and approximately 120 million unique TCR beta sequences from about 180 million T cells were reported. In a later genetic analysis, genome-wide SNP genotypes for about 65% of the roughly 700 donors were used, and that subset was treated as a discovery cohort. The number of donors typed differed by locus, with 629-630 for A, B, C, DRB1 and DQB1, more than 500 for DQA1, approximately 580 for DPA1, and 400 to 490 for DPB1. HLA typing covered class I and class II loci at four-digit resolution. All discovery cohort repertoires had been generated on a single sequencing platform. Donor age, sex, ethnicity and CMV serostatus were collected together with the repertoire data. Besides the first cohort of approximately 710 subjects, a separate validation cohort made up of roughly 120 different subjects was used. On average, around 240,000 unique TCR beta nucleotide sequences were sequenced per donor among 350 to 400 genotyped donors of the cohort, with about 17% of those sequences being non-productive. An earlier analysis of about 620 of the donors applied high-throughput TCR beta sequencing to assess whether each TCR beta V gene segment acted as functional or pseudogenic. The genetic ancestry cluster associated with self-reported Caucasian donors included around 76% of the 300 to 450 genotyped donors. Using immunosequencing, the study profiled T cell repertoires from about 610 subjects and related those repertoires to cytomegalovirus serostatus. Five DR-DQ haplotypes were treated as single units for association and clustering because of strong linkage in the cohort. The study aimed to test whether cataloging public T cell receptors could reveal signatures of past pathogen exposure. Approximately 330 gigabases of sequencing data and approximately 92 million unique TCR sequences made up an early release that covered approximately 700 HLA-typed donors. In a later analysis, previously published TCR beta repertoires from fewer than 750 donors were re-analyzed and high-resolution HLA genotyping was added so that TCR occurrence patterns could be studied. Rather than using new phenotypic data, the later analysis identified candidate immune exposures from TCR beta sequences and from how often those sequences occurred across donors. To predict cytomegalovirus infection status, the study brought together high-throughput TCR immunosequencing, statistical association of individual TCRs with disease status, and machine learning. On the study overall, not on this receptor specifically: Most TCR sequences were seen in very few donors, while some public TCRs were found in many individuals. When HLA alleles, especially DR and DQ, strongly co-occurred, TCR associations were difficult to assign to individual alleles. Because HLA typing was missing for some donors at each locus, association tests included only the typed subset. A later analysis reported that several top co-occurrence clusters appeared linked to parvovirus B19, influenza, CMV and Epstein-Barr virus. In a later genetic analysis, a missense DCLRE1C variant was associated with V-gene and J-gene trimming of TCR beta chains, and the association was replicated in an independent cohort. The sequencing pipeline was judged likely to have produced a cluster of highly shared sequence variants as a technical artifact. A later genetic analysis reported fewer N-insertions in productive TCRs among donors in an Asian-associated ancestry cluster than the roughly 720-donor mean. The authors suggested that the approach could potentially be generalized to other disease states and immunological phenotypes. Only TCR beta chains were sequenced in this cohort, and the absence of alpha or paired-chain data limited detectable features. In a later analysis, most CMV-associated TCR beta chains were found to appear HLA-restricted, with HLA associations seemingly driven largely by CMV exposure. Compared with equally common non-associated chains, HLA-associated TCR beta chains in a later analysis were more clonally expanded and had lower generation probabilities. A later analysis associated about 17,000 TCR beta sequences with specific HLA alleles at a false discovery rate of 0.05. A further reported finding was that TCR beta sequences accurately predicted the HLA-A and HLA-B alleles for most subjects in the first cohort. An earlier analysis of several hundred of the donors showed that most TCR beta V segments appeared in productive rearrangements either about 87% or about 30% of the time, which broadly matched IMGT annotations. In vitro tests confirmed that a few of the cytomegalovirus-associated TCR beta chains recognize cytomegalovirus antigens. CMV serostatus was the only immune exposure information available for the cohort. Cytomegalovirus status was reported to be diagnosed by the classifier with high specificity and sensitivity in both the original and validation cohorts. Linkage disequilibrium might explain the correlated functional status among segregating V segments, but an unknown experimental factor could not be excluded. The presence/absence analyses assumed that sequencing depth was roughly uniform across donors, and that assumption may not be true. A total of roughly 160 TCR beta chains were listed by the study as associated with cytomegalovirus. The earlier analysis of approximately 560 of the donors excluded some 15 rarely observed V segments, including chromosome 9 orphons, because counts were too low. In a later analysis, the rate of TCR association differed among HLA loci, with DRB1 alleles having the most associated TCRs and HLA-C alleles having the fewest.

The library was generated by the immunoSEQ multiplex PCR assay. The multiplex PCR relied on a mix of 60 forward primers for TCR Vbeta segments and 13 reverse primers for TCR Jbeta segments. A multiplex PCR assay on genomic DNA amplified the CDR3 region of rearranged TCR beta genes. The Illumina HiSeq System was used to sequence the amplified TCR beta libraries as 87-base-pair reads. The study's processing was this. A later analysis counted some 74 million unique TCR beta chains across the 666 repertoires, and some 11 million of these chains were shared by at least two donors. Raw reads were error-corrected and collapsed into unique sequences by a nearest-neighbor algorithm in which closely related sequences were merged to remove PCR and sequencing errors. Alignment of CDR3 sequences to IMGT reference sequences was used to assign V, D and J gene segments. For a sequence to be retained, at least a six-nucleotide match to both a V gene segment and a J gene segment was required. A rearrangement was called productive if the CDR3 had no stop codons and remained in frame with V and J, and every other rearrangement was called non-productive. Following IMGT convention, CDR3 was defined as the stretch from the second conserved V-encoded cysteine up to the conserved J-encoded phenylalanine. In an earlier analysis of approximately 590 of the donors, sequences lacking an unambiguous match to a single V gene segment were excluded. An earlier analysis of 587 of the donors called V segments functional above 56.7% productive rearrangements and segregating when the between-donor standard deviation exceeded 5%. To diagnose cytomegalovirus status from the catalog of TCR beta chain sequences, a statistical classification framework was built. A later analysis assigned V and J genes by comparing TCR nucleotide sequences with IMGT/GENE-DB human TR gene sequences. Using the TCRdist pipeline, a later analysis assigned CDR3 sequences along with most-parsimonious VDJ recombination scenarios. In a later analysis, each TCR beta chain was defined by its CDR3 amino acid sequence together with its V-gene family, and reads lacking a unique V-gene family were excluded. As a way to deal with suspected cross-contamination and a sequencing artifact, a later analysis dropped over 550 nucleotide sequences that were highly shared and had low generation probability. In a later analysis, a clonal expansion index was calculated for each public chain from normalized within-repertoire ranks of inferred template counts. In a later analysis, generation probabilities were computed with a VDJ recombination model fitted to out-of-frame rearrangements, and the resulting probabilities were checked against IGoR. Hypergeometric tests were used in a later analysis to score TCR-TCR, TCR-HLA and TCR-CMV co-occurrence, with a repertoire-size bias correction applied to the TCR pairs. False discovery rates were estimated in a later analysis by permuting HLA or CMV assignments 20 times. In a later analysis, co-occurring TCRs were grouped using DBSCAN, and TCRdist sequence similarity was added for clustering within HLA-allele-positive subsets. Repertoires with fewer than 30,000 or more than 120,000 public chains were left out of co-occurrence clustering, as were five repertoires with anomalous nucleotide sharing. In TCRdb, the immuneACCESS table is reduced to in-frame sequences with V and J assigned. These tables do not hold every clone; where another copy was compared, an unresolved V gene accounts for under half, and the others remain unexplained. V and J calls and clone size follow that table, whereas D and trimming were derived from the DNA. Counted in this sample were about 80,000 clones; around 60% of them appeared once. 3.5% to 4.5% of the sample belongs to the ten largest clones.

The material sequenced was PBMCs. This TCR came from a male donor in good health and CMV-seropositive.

The CDR3 in this case is CASKGGGGNQPQHF. The nucleotide sequence is TGTGCCAGTAAGGGGGGAGGGGGCAATCAGCCCCAGCATTTT. The chain was built from TRBV19 and TRBJ1-5; TRBD1 could be the D gene, as 6 bases match. A distance of 12 bases separates the germline ends of V and J, which lose 7 bases and 2 bases respectively. CDR1 and CDR2, per the germline V gene (reference sequence), are LNHDA and SQIVND. The CDR3 contains 14 residues, cysteine and phenylalanine counted. Only the CDR3 region is kept as DNA, spanning 42 bases read in frame from base 1.